These 30 T cell receptor beta chains came from one sample sequenced in a study of blood T cell repertoires in COVID-19. Some clones are missing from TCRdb's copy, which holds only in-frame ones; the method was immunoSEQ multiplex PCR. The table has a few hundred thousand clones, roughly 89% seen once. The sequencing input was peripheral blood. The receptors were gathered from a young man with COVID-19, enrolled during active disease.

The V and J genes are TRBV30 and TRBJ2-5; D perhaps matches TRBD2 (5 bases). V lost 3 bases, J lost 3 bases, and 11 bases lay in between. This CDR3 is 13 amino acids long. Germline V gene lookup returns CDR1 GTSNPN and CDR2 SVGIG (reference sequence). The CDR3 region has the DNA TGTGCCTGGAGGTCTGCGGGCAAAGAGACCCAGTACTTC. Its protein is CAWRSAGKETQYF. Based on the CDR3 plus reference TRBV30 and TRBJ2-5, the full variable domain is SQTIHQWPATLVQPVGSPLSLECTVEGTSNPNLYWYRQAAGRGLQLLFYSVGIGQISSEVPQNLSASRPQDRQFILSSKKLLLSDSGFYLCAWRSAGKETQYFGPGTRLLVL.

J is TRBJ1-6 and V is TRBV6-5; perhaps TRBD1 as D (6 bases). Trimming took 6 bases from V and 6 from J, leaving 12 bases between them. CDR3 length: 14 residues. Germline values: CDR1 MNHEY, CDR2 SVGAGI. The CDR3 protein is CASRGGRGNSPLHF. CDR3 DNA sequence: TGTGCCAGCAGAGGCGGCAGGGGTAATTCACCCCTCCACTTT.

The chain combines TRBV27 with TRBJ2-2; D is undetermined. This CDR3 spans 14 amino acids. V was clipped by 2 bases and J by 1 base, with 5 bases between them. Germline assignment: CDR1 MNHEY and CDR2 SMNVEV (reference sequence). CDR3 residues: CASSLHKNTGELFF. The CDR3 region has the DNA TGTGCCAGCAGTTTACACAAGAACACCGGGGAGCTGTTTTTT.

The chain links TRBV9 to TRBJ1-3; unclear D gene. CDR3 length equals 16 residues. Between the trimmed V and J ends, which lost 4 bases and 2 bases, there was a span of 16 bases. The germline gives CDR1 SGDLS, CDR2 YYNGEE. CDR3 protein: CASSTQDTNPGNTIYF. The CDR3 nucleotides read TGTGCCAGCAGCACCCAAGACACAAACCCTGGAAACACCATATATTTT.

This sequence joins TRBV14 and TRBJ2-5; D is uncertain. The germline V gene has CDR1 SGHDN and CDR2 FVKESK. Deletions cut 4 bases from V and 5 bases from J, with 17 bases between. The CDR3 is 15 residues long. This chain's CDR3 is CASSPTKAAGETQYF. For the CDR3, the DNA is TGTGCCAGCAGCCCCACTAAGGCAGCTGGGGAGACCCAGTACTTC.

The chain combines TRBV2 with TRBJ2-2, with 7 bases fitting TRBD2. From germline, CDR1 is SNHLY and CDR2 FYNNEI. V lost 4 bases, J lost 2 bases, and 10 bases stayed unmatched. This CDR3 has 17 amino acids. CDR3 sequence reads: CASSVWAGVGNTGELFF. The CDR3 nucleotides are TGTGCCAGCAGTGTGTGGGCGGGAGTAGGTAACACCGGGGAGCTGTTTTTT.

V gene TRBV11-1 combines with J gene TRBJ2-1, with 9 bases aligning to TRBD2. Germline V gives CDR1 SGHAT, CDR2 FQDESV (reference sequence). J lost 3 bases, V lost 4 bases, and 7 bases had no gene match. This CDR3 contains 16 residues. The CDR3 DNA reads TGTGCCAGCAGCTCCTTAGCGGGAGTCAGCTACAATGAGCAGTTCTTC. Its translation is CASSSLAGVSYNEQFF.

The rearrangement joins TRBV7-9 to TRBJ1-4, with 8 bases that match TRBD1. Trimming took 4 bases from V and 4 from J; bases not matched to a gene: 2. The V gene's germline CDR1 is SEHNR and CDR2 FQNEAQ (reference sequence). The CDR3 covers 14 residues. DNA of the CDR3: TGTGCCAGCAGCTACGGACAGGGTAATGAAAAACTGTTTTTT. It encodes CASSYGQGNEKLFF. The variable domain in full, with the rest retrieved from reference TRBV7-9 and TRBJ1-4, is DTGVSQNPRHKITKRGQNVTFRCDPISEHNRLYWYRQTLGQGPEFLTYFQNEAQLEKSRLLSDRFSAERPKGSFSTLEIQRTEQGDSAMYLCASSYGQGNEKLFFGSGTQLSVL.

V is TRBV7-9 and J is TRBJ1-2; TRBD1 matches at 7 bases. The CDR3 extends over 16 amino acids. Germline V lookup: CDR1 SEHNR, CDR2 FQNEAQ (reference sequence). V was pared by 2 bases and J by 4 bases, with 10 bases of the junction left unmatched. This CDR3 is CASSLQPEDRTYGYTF. CDR3 bases: TGTGCCAGCAGCTTACAGCCCGAGGACAGGACCTATGGCTACACCTTC.

The J gene is TRBJ1-1, the V gene TRBV12-3 or TRBV12-4; D is unresolved. The CDR3 runs to 13 residues. Trimming cost V 0 bases and J 1 base, with 3 bases left between them. The CDR3 coding sequence is TGTGCCAGCAGTTTAGCCCGGAACACTGAAGCTTTCTTT. Amino acid sequence: CASSLARNTEAFF.

The chain recombines TRBV7-6 with TRBJ2-1, with 7 bases identical to TRBD1. V gave up 3 bases and J gave up 1 base; unmatched junction bases: 3. CDR1 is SGHVS and CDR2 is FNYEAQ in the germline V gene. This CDR3 has 15 amino acids. The CDR3 DNA reads TGTGCCAGCAGCTTTAGGGGACAGTCCTACAATGAGCAGTTCTTC. It encodes CASSFRGQSYNEQFF.

The V and J genes are TRBV3-1 (or the pseudogene TRBV3-2) and TRBJ1-1; D unresolved. This CDR3 is 16 amino acids long. V lost 4 bases, J lost 1 base, and 16 bases lay in between. From germline, CDR1 is LGHDT and CDR2 YNNKEL (reference sequence). CDR3 sequence: CASSPDVLRGNTEAFF. DNA for the CDR3: TGTGCCAGCAGCCCCGATGTCCTCCGAGGGAACACTGAAGCTTTCTTT.

In this sample, this clone turned up once. The chain combines TRBV27 with TRBJ1-4; 10 bases match TRBD1. The germline CDR1 and CDR2 sequences are MNHEY and SMNVEV (reference sequence). There are 13 residues in the CDR3. V gave up 11 bases and J gave up 6 bases; unmatched junction bases: 6. CDR3 protein: CAARDRGDEKLFF. CDR3 bases: TGTGCCGCCCGGGACAGGGGAGATGAAAAACTGTTTTTT.

The rearrangement uses TRBV7-3 and TRBJ2-1; 7 nucleotides align to TRBD1. CDR1 and CDR2 from the germline V gene are SGHTA and FQGTGA. CDR3 length: 16 amino acids. The junction had 10 bases not matched to a gene; V was cut back by 5 bases and J by 3 bases. The CDR3 here is CASSPLSTGNYNEQFF. The CDR3 nucleotides read TGTGCCAGCAGCCCTCTTTCGACAGGGAACTACAATGAGCAGTTCTTC. Full variable domain (missing parts from reference TRBV7-3 and TRBJ2-1): GAGVSQTPSNKVTEKGKYVELRCDPISGHTALYWYRQSLGQGPEFLIYFQGTGAADDSGLPNDRFFAVRPEGSVSTLKIQRTERGDSAVYLCASSPLSTGNYNEQFFGPGTRLTVL.

A few counts support this clone. The J gene is TRBJ2-7, the V gene TRBV3-1 (or the pseudogene TRBV3-2), with 11 bases identical to TRBD2. Germline-derived CDR1 and CDR2 are LGHDT and YNNKEL (reference sequence). Germline trimming cut 2 bases from V and 2 bases from J; bases unmatched to any gene: 2. This CDR3 comprises 15 residues. The CDR3 here is CASSQLAGGTYEQYF. CDR3 coding DNA: TGTGCCAGCAGCCAATTAGCGGGGGGGACCTACGAGCAGTACTTC.

The chain combines TRBV29-1 with TRBJ1-1; D unclear. Trimming took off 2 bases at V and 2 bases at J, with 9 bases between the two ends. The CDR3 extends over 13 amino acids. The germline V gene has CDR1 SQVTM and CDR2 ANQGSEA. The DNA of the CDR3 is TGCAGCGTTGAAATTTGGCAAAACACTGAAGCTTTCTTT. Its protein product is CSVEIWQNTEAFF.

The CDR3 loop reads CASSQITGYPGNTIYF. DNA for the CDR3: TGTGCCAGTAGCCAAATCACAGGGTACCCTGGAAACACCATATATTTT. This chain connects TRBV19 to TRBJ1-3, with D possibly being TRBD1 (6 bases). Germline-derived CDR1 and CDR2 are LNHDA and SQIVND (reference sequence). This CDR3 comprises 16 residues. Trimming stripped 6 bases from V and 2 bases from J, with 17 bases between.

The chain recombines TRBV7-9 with TRBJ2-6; D is uncertain. Trimming stripped 0 bases from V and 1 base from J, with 13 bases between. CDR1 SEHNR and CDR2 FQNEAQ come from the germline V gene (reference sequence). This CDR3 is 18 amino acids long. Written as DNA, the CDR3 is TGTGCCAGCAGCTTAGCGCTTTCGTCGGTTTCTGGGGCCAACGTCCTGACTTTC. As protein: CASSLALSSVSGANVLTF.

J is TRBJ2-3 and V is TRBV15; a possible D gene is TRBD1 (6 bases). The germline V gene encodes CDR1 LNHNV and CDR2 YYDKDF (reference sequence). This CDR3 is 14 amino acids long. V lost 5 bases to trimming and J lost 1 base, with 10 bases between them. The CDR3 bases are TGTGCCACCAGCGAGCGACAGGGCACAGATACGCAGTATTTT. This codes for CATSERQGTDTQYF.

The CDR3 DNA reads as TGCGCCAGCAGTGAGGGGCATGGGTCCTACAATGAGCAGTTCTTC. Amino acid sequence: CASSEGHGSYNEQFF. This chain connects TRBV10-1 to TRBJ2-1, with D uncertain. Deletions cut 2 bases from V and 1 base from J, with 9 bases between. The CDR3 contains 15 residues. The germline V gene encodes CDR1 WNHNN and CDR2 SYGVQD (reference sequence).

This clone was observed once. The chain recombines TRBV24-1 with TRBJ2-1; D is possibly TRBD1 (6 bases). CDR1 is KGHDR, CDR2 SFDVKD, per germline. The CDR3 spans 12 residues. Trimming pared 5 bases from V and 6 bases from J, leaving 7 bases between. CDR3 region: CATSVQGNEQFF. The CDR3 region has the DNA TGTGCCACCAGTGTACAGGGCAATGAGCAGTTCTTC.

This rearrangement joins TRBV19 to TRBJ1-2; the match to TRBD1 covers 7 bases. CDR1 is LNHDA, CDR2 SQIVND, per germline (reference sequence). The CDR3 has 14 residues. The V segment lost 5 bases and the J segment 4 bases; nucleotides outside the gene matches: 7. The chain's CDR3 is CASSDTGEAYGYTF. The CDR3 DNA sequence: TGTGCCAGTAGTGATACAGGGGAGGCCTATGGCTACACCTTC.

The V and J genes are TRBV24-1 and TRBJ2-7, with 11 bases identical to TRBD2. V trimming: 3 bases; J trimming: 5 bases; junction bases outside the gene matches: 5. From germline, CDR1 is KGHDR and CDR2 SFDVKD. This CDR3 spans 15 amino acids. This CDR3 is CATSDPSGRSHEQYF. Here the CDR3 DNA reads TGTGCCACCAGTGATCCTAGCGGGAGGTCCCACGAGCAGTACTTC.

The rearrangement joins TRBV4-1 to TRBJ1-6; TRBD1 aligns across 9 bases. The V segment lost 1 base and the J segment 10 bases; nucleotides outside the gene matches: 8. This CDR3 has 16 residues. The germline CDR1 and CDR2 sequences are MGHRA and YSYEKL. CDR3 sequence reads: CASSQVAGTGKSPLHF. CDR3 in DNA: TGCGCCAGCAGCCAAGTCGCCGGGACAGGGAAATCACCCCTCCACTTT.

V is TRBV5-1 and J is TRBJ1-3; TRBD1 might be the D (6 bases). V was pared by 4 bases and J by 1 base, with 12 bases between. CDR3 length: 15 residues. In germline, CDR1 is SGHRS, CDR2 YFSETQ. CDR3: CASSPDRLSGNTIYF. The CDR3 DNA follows: TGCGCCAGCAGCCCTGACAGGCTTTCTGGAAACACCATATATTTT.

The chain employs TRBV4-1 and TRBJ1-2, with 7 bases that match TRBD1. CDR1 and CDR2 from the germline V gene are MGHRA and YSYEKL. The CDR3 is made up of 15 amino acids. Unmatched junction bases numbered 13, after V lost 3 bases and J lost 9 bases. CDR3 coding DNA: TGCGCCAGCAGCCAGAGGGTACAGGGGATGATATGCTACACCTTC. This sequence encodes CASSQRVQGMICYTF.

V gene TRBV5-1 combines with J gene TRBJ2-5; 9 bases map to TRBD1. From germline, CDR1 is SGHRS and CDR2 YFSETQ. V shed 5 bases, J shed 1 base, and the junction held 9 bases outside the gene matches. CDR3 length: 16 residues. This CDR3 reads CASSRTGGLGQETQYF. The CDR3 region has the DNA TGCGCCAGCAGTCGCACAGGGGGCTTAGGCCAAGAGACCCAGTACTTC.

CDR3 residues: CASSRRLAGSRTDTQYF. In DNA, the CDR3 is TGTGCCAGCAGCAGGAGACTAGCGGGGTCCCGCACAGATACGCAGTATTTT. The V and J genes are TRBV6-2 or TRBV6-3 and TRBJ2-3; 11 bases are shared with TRBD2. After removal of 6 bases from V and 1 base from J, the junction contained 9 bases not matched to a gene. The CDR3 is 17 amino acids. From germline, CDR1 is MNHEY and CDR2 SVGEGT.

The chain links TRBV15 to TRBJ2-1, with TRBD2 matching 7 bases. Unmatched junction bases numbered 8, after V lost 3 bases and J lost 3 bases. The V gene's germline CDR1 is LNHNV and CDR2 YYDKDF (reference sequence). CDR3 size: 16 residues. As DNA, the CDR3 is TGTGCCACCAGCAGCGCGGGGAGCGGGGTCTACAATGAGCAGTTCTTC. It is translated as CATSSAGSGVYNEQFF.

The chain links TRBV11-2 to TRBJ2-2; TRBD1 aligns across 11 bases. Trimming cost V 0 bases and J 9 bases; bases outside gene matches: 3. This CDR3 is built from 15 residues. Germline CDR1 is SGHAT and CDR2 is FQNNGV. This chain's CDR3 is CASSLDMDRGRELFF. The CDR3 DNA follows: TGTGCCAGCAGCTTAGATATGGACAGGGGGCGGGAGCTGTTTTTT.